The T cell receptor (beta chain) under discussion was sequenced for a study of blood T cell repertoires in COVID-19. On the study more broadly: Collection of acute and convalescent COVID-19 samples took place in the United States, Italy and Spain. PBMCs, B-cell-depleted T cells, or T cells provided the cDNA or gDNA that made up the material.

The CDR3 totals 17 residues. Unmatched junction bases numbered 4, after V lost 3 bases and J lost 2 bases. Per germline, CDR1 LNHDA and CDR2 SQIVND (reference sequence). Study processing details: The authors estimated nucleated cell counts from reference gene primer amplification. Libraries were prepared by immunoSEQ multiplex PCR; TCRdb keeps only in-frame clonotypes and omits some of them. That table is the source of V, J and clone size, and D and trimming were worked out from the DNA. The data contain about 22,000 clones, roughly 91% of them seen just once; the ten biggest clones take up roughly 2.5%.

The receptor was isolated from a man between 65 and 80 years old with acute or convalescent COVID-19. This chain joins TRBV19 and TRBJ2-3; 14 bases line up with TRBD2. The sample consisted of peripheral blood. The CDR3 loop reads CASSIGTSGGFTDTQYF. The CDR3 nucleotides read TGTGCCAGTAGTATCGGGACTAGCGGGGGATTCACAGATACGCAGTATTTT.